This note documents a single TCR beta chain sequence. The record originates from a study of OX40 agonist ivuxolimab in advanced cancers. Germline values: CDR1 GTSNPN, CDR2 SVGIG (reference sequence). The V and J ends lost 2 bases and 6 bases respectively, with 17 bases between them. This CDR3 region has 16 residues. Profiled with immunoSEQ multiplex PCR; TCRdb holds only in-frame clones, not every one. The data hold about 69,000 clones, with roughly nine tenths observed a single time. The chain uses TRBV30 and TRBJ1-6; D gene uncertain. The receptor was isolated from an adult with an advanced solid tumor such as melanoma, head and neck, liver or kidney cancer. The material was CD4+ or CD8+ T cells sorted from blood, obtained in a trial of the OX40 agonist ivuxolimab. The chain's CDR3 is CAWSPFLADFNSPLHF. CDR3 DNA: TGTGCCTGGAGTCCGTTTTTGGCGGATTTTAATTCACCCCTCCACTTT.